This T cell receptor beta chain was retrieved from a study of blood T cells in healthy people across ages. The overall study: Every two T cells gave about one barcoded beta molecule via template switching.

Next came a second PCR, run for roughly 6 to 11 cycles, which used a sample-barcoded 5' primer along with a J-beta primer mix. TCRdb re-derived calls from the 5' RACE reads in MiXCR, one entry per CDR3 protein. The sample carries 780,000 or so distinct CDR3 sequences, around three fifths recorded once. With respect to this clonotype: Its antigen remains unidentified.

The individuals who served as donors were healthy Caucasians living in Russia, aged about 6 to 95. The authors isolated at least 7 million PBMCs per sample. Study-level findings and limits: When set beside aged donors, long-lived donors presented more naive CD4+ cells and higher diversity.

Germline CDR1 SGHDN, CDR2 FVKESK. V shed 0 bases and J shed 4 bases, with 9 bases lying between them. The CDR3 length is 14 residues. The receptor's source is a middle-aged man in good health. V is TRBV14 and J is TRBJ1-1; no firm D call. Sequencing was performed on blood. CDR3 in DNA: TGTGCCAGCAGCCAAGAATTAACGAGCACTGAAGCTTTCTTT. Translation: CASSQELTSTEAFF.